The next 27 T cell receptor beta chains were all read from a single sample in a study of spatial heterogeneity in lung cancer. TCRdb reprocessed the 5' RACE reads via MiXCR and lists one record per CDR3 protein. The sample records 4,500 to 5,500 distinct CDR3 sequences, approximately 35% being singletons. Indicated time point: sample taken at primary tumor resection. Tumor, nontumor lung or frozen PBMC supplied whole RNA, sequenced without sorting. The sequenced sample was PBMCs, obtained at surgery. Receptors were obtained from a female donor with early-stage non-small cell lung cancer.

With respect to this clonotype: The library was built for alpha chains, so this beta chain is an off-target read and its size means little. This rearrangement joins TRBV28 to TRBJ2-7, with 7 bases lining up with TRBD1. Germline trimming cut 8 bases from V and 3 bases from J; bases unmatched to any gene: 7. Germline CDR1 MDHEN, CDR2 SYDVKM. The CDR3 extends over 13 amino acids. The CDR3 protein is CASSRDRVYEQYF. CDR3 bases: TGTGCCAGCTCTAGGGACAGAGTCTACGAGCAGTACTTC.

This clonotype was seen a handful of times. This beta chain is a stray sequence in a library constructed for alpha chains; its clone size is not meaningful. The chain couples TRBV3-1 to TRBJ2-1; 7 positions agree with TRBD1. Germline loops: CDR1 LGHDT, CDR2 YNNKEL (reference sequence). Trimming at V came to 2 bases and at J to 0 bases, leaving 1 base not matched to a gene. The CDR3 has 15 amino acids. CDR3 protein: CASSQRDSSYNEQFF. The CDR3 bases are TGTGCCAGCAGCCAACGGGACAGCTCCTACAATGAGCAGTTCTTC.

This clonotype appeared a few times. This beta chain is an unintended read in a library built for alpha chains; its size means little. The V call is TRBV6-2 or TRBV6-3, the J call TRBJ2-3; no clear D gene. This CDR3 is built from 13 residues. The V gene lost 5 bases and the J gene lost 4 bases, with 10 bases spanning the gap. Germline V gene sequence: CDR1 MNHEY, CDR2 SVGEGT. CDR3 DNA: TGTGCCAGCAGTGAAGACTCTCCAGATACGCAGTATTTT. Its protein product is CASSEDSPDTQYF.

On this clonotype: As an off-target read in a library built for alpha chains, this beta chain has a frequency of little significance. This rearrangement joins TRBV9 to TRBJ2-5; D tentatively fits TRBD1 or TRBD2 (5 bases each). Germline lookup yields CDR1 SGDLS and CDR2 YYNGEE. The CDR3 sequence is 13 residues long. The V end lost 2 bases, the J end lost 1 base, and 6 bases lay between the germline ends. The CDR3 DNA reads TGTGCCAGCAGCGTGGGGACCCAAGAGACCCAGTACTTC. It encodes CASSVGTQETQYF.

For this clonotype: Little can be read into the size of this beta chain, an off-target read in a library designed for alpha chains. The rearrangement uses TRBV29-1 and TRBJ2-3; the D is unclear. CDR1 and CDR2 from the germline V gene are SQVTM and ANQGSEA. The CDR3 contains 12 residues. Trimming took off 5 bases at V and 0 bases at J, with 6 bases between the two ends. This CDR3 reads CSVRISTDTQYF. CDR3 in DNA: TGCAGCGTTAGGATCAGCACAGATACGCAGTATTTT.

On this clonotype itself: Because the library targeted alpha chains, this beta chain is an off-target read whose size means little. This rearrangement joins TRBV3-1 to TRBJ2-6; 8 bases align to TRBD1. The length of the CDR3 is 17 residues. Germline CDR1 reads LGHDT; CDR2 reads YNNKEL (reference sequence). V lost 2 bases to trimming and J lost 1 base; unmatched junction nucleotides: 4. Written as DNA, the CDR3 is TGTGCCAGCAGCCAACCGGGACAGGCGTCTGGGGCCAACGTCCTGACTTTC. It translates to CASSQPGQASGANVLTF.

On this clonotype itself: Found in a library prepared for alpha chains, this beta chain is an off-target read, and its abundance has little meaning. The chain carries TRBV2 and TRBJ2-1, with a tentative D call TRBD1 (8 bases). V shed 5 bases and J shed 15 bases, with 29 bases lying between them. In germline, CDR1 is SNHLY, CDR2 FYNNEI. CDR3 length equals 16 residues. In DNA, the CDR3 is TGTGCCAGCAGTCCCCCGGGGGGACAGGCCGTCCCGGTGCGGTTCTTC. Its protein product is CASSPPGGQAVPVRFF.

With respect to this clonotype: Since the library was made to target alpha chains, this beta chain is a stray read and its abundance is not meaningful. The chain joins TRBV7-9 to TRBJ1-6, with D tentatively TRBD1 (6 bases). There are 13 residues in the CDR3. V dropped 8 bases and J dropped 7 bases, with 12 bases sitting between them. Per germline, CDR1 SEHNR and CDR2 FQNEAQ (reference sequence). The DNA of the CDR3 is TGTGCCAGCCGACAGGCGTGGAATTCACCCCTCCACTTT. Translation: CASRQAWNSPLHF.

Points on this clonotype: A library made for alpha chains picked up this beta chain off target, so its size means little. V gene TRBV6-5 combines with J gene TRBJ2-7; 7 bases agree with TRBD1. The CDR3 length is 13 residues. The V gene end was trimmed by 3 bases and the J gene end by 2 bases; junction bases not matched to a gene: 1. Germline V gene lookup returns CDR1 MNHEY and CDR2 SVGAGI. CDR3 loop: CASSYDRAYEQYF. CDR3 in DNA: TGTGCCAGCAGTTATGACAGGGCCTACGAGCAGTACTTC.

The sample holds a few counts of this clonotype. Within a library made for alpha chains, this beta chain is off target, and its count is uninformative. The chain is built from TRBV7-2 and TRBJ2-1; 10 nucleotides match TRBD2. CDR1 and CDR2 from the germline V gene are SGHTA and FQGNSA. Germline trimming cut 1 base from V and 7 bases from J; bases unmatched to any gene: 4. This CDR3 spans 15 amino acids. CDR3 bases: TGTGCCAGCAGCTTAGTTTCTAGCGGGGGAAATGAGCAGTTCTTC. The encoded protein is CASSLVSSGGNEQFF.

Notes on this clonotype: In a library made to pick up alpha chains, this beta chain is a stray read with a size that means little. The chain joins TRBV29-1 to TRBJ2-7; D is unclear. Germline V CDR1 and CDR2: SQVTM, ANQGSEA. There are 12 residues in the CDR3. V lost 0 bases to trimming and J lost 2 bases, with 5 bases between them. Here the CDR3 reads CSVEDPPYEQYF. The CDR3 DNA is TGCAGCGTTGAAGATCCCCCCTACGAGCAGTACTTC.

This clonotype has a handful of counts. This beta chain is a stray read from a library made for alpha chains; its abundance is not meaningful. This sequence joins TRBV11-2 and TRBJ1-1, with 7 bases fitting TRBD1. The CDR3 has 13 residues. The V and J ends lost 5 bases and 6 bases, in that order; junction bases with no gene match: 6. Looked up from germline, CDR1 is SGHAT and CDR2 is FQNNGV. The CDR3 sequence: CASSLRQGPEAFF. As DNA, the CDR3 is TGTGCCAGCAGCCTAAGACAGGGACCTGAAGCTTTCTTT.

Concerning this clonotype itself: This beta chain appears as a stray read in a library generated for alpha chains; its size is not informative. This chain uses TRBV4-1 with TRBJ2-5, with 11 bases fitting TRBD2. The germline gives CDR1 MGHRA, CDR2 YSYEKL. The V segment lost 6 bases and the J segment 5 bases; nucleotides outside the gene matches: 8. CDR3 size: 15 residues. CDR3 sequence: CASRVAGGPRETQYF. Here the CDR3 DNA reads TGCGCCAGCAGGGTAGCGGGGGGGCCTCGGGAGACCCAGTACTTC.

In its sample, this clonotype was seen a few times. Because the library targeted alpha chains, this beta chain is an off-target read whose size means little. The CDR3 DNA sequence: TGCAGTGCTAATCGGGGGGCCTACGAGCAGTACTTC. Translated, it gives CSANRGAYEQYF. This rearrangement joins TRBV20-1 to TRBJ2-7; TRBD2 aligns across 7 bases. The CDR3 consists of 12 residues. V shed 4 bases and J 2 bases; nucleotides not matched to a gene: 2. In germline, CDR1 is DFQATT, CDR2 SNEGSKA (reference sequence).

As for this clonotype: This beta chain is an unintended read in a library built for alpha chains; its size means little. The J gene is TRBJ2-3, the V gene TRBV7-8; no clear D gene. CDR3 length equals 14 residues. Trimming cost V 1 base and J 1 base, with 6 bases left between them. Looked up from germline, CDR1 is SGHVS and CDR2 is FQNEAQ. The DNA of the CDR3 is TGTGCCAGCAGCTTAGACCACCGCACAGATACGCAGTATTTT. This codes for CASSLDHRTDTQYF.

This clonotype was counted between two and nine times. A library prepared for alpha chains yielded this beta chain as an off-target read; its size is of little meaning. The chain employs TRBV28 and TRBJ2-3; the match to TRBD2 covers 12 bases. There are 16 residues in the CDR3. The germline V gene encodes CDR1 MDHEN and CDR2 SYDVKM. Trimming took 7 bases from V and 2 from J; bases not matched to a gene: 7. The CDR3 coding sequence is TGTGCCAGCAATCCCTGGACTAGCGGGGACACAGATACGCAGTATTTT. Its protein product is CASNPWTSGDTDTQYF. Supplemented by reference TRBV28 and TRBJ2-3, the full variable domain reads DVKVTQSSRYLVKRTGEKVFLECVQDMDHENMFWYRQDPGLGLRLIYFSYDVKMKEKGDIPEGYSVSREKKERFSLILESASTNQTSMYLCASNPWTSGDTDTQYFGPGTRLTVL.

Concerning this clonotype: The size of this beta chain means little, since it is a stray read in a library made for alpha chains. The genes are TRBV12-3 or TRBV12-4 and TRBJ2-1; D remains unclear. This CDR3 has 14 amino acids. V lost 2 bases to trimming and J lost 10 bases, with 15 bases between them. CDR3 nucleotides: TGTGCCAGCAGTTTACGTGTTAAGCAGGACGAGCAGTTCTTC. Translation: CASSLRVKQDEQFF.

This clonotype was counted a single time. This beta chain lies outside the target of a library built for alpha chains; its clone size means little. V usage is TRBV4-1 and J usage is TRBJ2-1, with D perhaps TRBD1 (6 bases). The CDR3 is 14 amino acids. Trimming took 2 bases from V and 8 from J, leaving 13 bases between them. Germline CDR1 MGHRA, CDR2 YSYEKL. CDR3 in amino acids: CASSQPTGRDEQFF. DNA of the CDR3: TGCGCCAGCAGCCAACCGACAGGAAGGGATGAGCAGTTCTTC.

Notes on this clonotype: With the library built for alpha chains, this beta chain is off target and its frequency is not meaningful. The chain combines TRBV20-1 with TRBJ2-5; D may be TRBD1 (6 bases). Germline V gene sequence: CDR1 DFQATT, CDR2 SNEGSKA (reference sequence). V dropped 0 bases and J dropped 4 bases, with 15 bases sitting between them. CDR3 length equals 15 residues. This chain's CDR3 is CSAREGARRLETQYF. The CDR3 DNA follows: TGCAGTGCTAGAGAGGGGGCGCGGAGGTTAGAGACCCAGTACTTC.

This clonotype is medium-sized. This beta chain was picked up by a library intended for alpha chains and is off target, so its count carries little meaning. The V gene is TRBV28, the J gene TRBJ2-4; D might be TRBD1 (6 bases). The CDR3 runs to 12 residues. Germline CDR1 is MDHEN and CDR2 is SYDVKM. Trimming stripped 5 bases from V and 14 bases from J, with 16 bases between. The CDR3 spells CASSLDRRGKYF. The CDR3 nucleotides are TGTGCCAGCAGTCTGGACAGAAGGGGGAAGTACTTC.

This clonotype was counted between two and nine times. Because this beta chain is a stray read in a library intended to capture alpha chains, its abundance should not be given much weight. The chain links TRBV29-1 to TRBJ2-3; 7 positions agree with TRBD2. Germline values: CDR1 SQVTM, CDR2 ANQGSEA. The CDR3 runs to 13 residues. Losses at the gene ends were 1 base for V and 8 bases for J; bases not matched to a gene: 6. CDR3 nucleotide sequence: TGCAGCGTTGAAGGTGGCCGCGGGGGTACGCAGTATTTT. Its translation is CSVEGGRGGTQYF.

This clonotype is medium-sized (0.01 to 0.1%). This beta chain is off target for a library built for alpha chains, so its abundance means little. The chain employs TRBV5-4 and TRBJ2-2, with D hard to call. Looked up from germline, CDR1 is SGHNT and CDR2 is YYREEE (reference sequence). The CDR3 extends over 13 amino acids. V was pared by 0 bases and J by 2 bases, with 2 bases between. The chain's CDR3 is CASSLVNTGELFF. The CDR3 DNA sequence: TGTGCCAGCAGCTTGGTTAACACCGGGGAGCTGTTTTTT.

This clonotype has just a few counts. Since it is a stray read in a library aimed at alpha chains, this beta chain has a size that is not meaningful. The chain links TRBV5-4 to TRBJ2-1; the match to TRBD2 covers 9 bases. J lost 6 bases, V lost 0 bases, and 4 bases had no gene match. In germline, CDR1 is SGHNT, CDR2 YYREEE (reference sequence). This CDR3 spans 15 amino acids. As DNA, the CDR3 is TGTGCCAGCAGCTTGGCTCTAGCGGGGTTCAATGAGCAGTTCTTC. Amino acid sequence: CASSLALAGFNEQFF.

To note about this clonotype: Since it is a stray read in a library aimed at alpha chains, this beta chain has a size that is not meaningful. This chain connects TRBV11-2 to TRBJ2-1; 9 nucleotides line up with TRBD2. The V segment lost 4 bases and the J segment 3 bases; nucleotides outside the gene matches: 7. The CDR3 is 16 residues long. CDR1 is SGHAT, CDR2 FQNNGV, per germline. The CDR3 DNA reads TGTGCCAGCAGCTATAGCGGGGGACACGGCTACAATGAGCAGTTCTTC. Protein sequence: CASSYSGGHGYNEQFF.

This clonotype was seen a handful of times. As an off-target read in a library built for alpha chains, this beta chain has a frequency of little significance. V and J are TRBV5-1 and TRBJ2-3, with a possible D match to TRBD1 (5 bases). Trimming left V 0 bases short and J 5 bases short, with 13 bases between. The CDR3 covers 15 residues. From germline, CDR1 is SGHRS and CDR2 YFSETQ. The CDR3 DNA follows: TGCGCCAGCAGCTTGGCCGACAGTGGCAAAGATACGCAGTATTTT. It yields the protein CASSLADSGKDTQYF.

This clonotype has more than one count but fewer than ten. This beta chain lies outside the target of a library built for alpha chains; its clone size means little. This sequence joins TRBV7-2 and TRBJ2-5; 7 nucleotides align to TRBD2. V dropped 6 bases and J dropped 5; count of bases not matched to a gene: 3. From germline, CDR1 is SGHTA and CDR2 FQGNSA. The CDR3 sequence is 12 residues long. Here the CDR3 reads CASRGGTETQYF. CDR3 DNA sequence: TGTGCCAGCAGGGGGGGGACGGAGACCCAGTACTTC.

Points on this clonotype: This beta chain came through as a stray read in a library set up for alpha chains, and its size says little. For the CDR3, the DNA is TGTGCCACCAGTGACCGACAGGGTCGAACGTTCTTC. This translates into CATSDRQGRTFF. The V and J genes are TRBV24-1 and TRBJ2-1; 7 bases fit TRBD1. The CDR3 covers 12 residues. V trimming: 4 bases; J trimming: 15 bases; junction bases outside the gene matches: 8. Germline V gene data show CDR1 as KGHDR and CDR2 as SFDVKD.